These 12 T cell receptor beta chains share one sample of origin, sequenced in a study of blood T cell repertoires in COVID-19. This table comes from immunoSEQ multiplex PCR, and its TCRdb copy is limited to in-frame clones, with some not included. The sample carries roughly 86,000 clones, around 85% recorded once. Material for sequencing was peripheral blood. Receptor source: a man aged 45-60 years with acute or convalescent COVID-19.

This chain joins TRBV6-2 or TRBV6-3 and TRBJ2-7; D possibly corresponds to TRBD2 (7 bases). Germline V gene lookup returns CDR1 MNHEY and CDR2 SVGEGT. This CDR3 is 13 amino acids long. V was clipped by 7 bases and J by 10 bases, with 20 bases between them. For the CDR3, the DNA is TGTGCCAGCATCCCACGGGTCGGGGGGCCCCAGTACTTC. Its protein is CASIPRVGGPQYF.

On this clone itself: At one boundary the junction diverges from the germline segment, which might be a read error. The rearrangement joins TRBV28 to TRBJ1-2; no definite D call. Germline V CDR1 and CDR2: MDHEN, SYDVKM. The CDR3 spans 16 residues. CDR3: CASSLLRGSPNYGYTF. The CDR3 DNA sequence: TGTGCCAGTAGTTTATTGCGGGGATCTCCTAACTATGGCTACACCTTC.

This clone was seen a few times. The rearrangement joins TRBV7-2 to TRBJ2-2; perhaps TRBD1 as D (5 bases). Per germline, CDR1 SGHTA and CDR2 FQGNSA. The CDR3 totals 15 residues. Trimming cost V 1 base and J 0 bases, with 6 bases left between them. The CDR3 DNA sequence: TGTGCCAGCAGCTTAGGGGGCGCGAACACCGGGGAGCTGTTTTTT. Translation gives CASSLGGANTGELFF.

V usage is TRBV7-2 and J usage is TRBJ2-5; D is possibly TRBD1 (6 bases). V lost 6 bases and J 1 base, leaving 9 bases between the germline ends. Germline CDR1 and CDR2: SGHTA and FQGNSA. The CDR3 runs to 13 residues. The chain's CDR3 is CASSGQPQETQYF. The CDR3 nucleotides read TGTGCCAGCAGTGGACAGCCCCAAGAGACCCAGTACTTC.

The chain uses TRBV12-3 or TRBV12-4 and TRBJ1-5; D gene unclear. The CDR3 is made up of 12 amino acids. V was shortened by 3 bases and J by 7 bases, with 7 bases between the two germline ends. The CDR3 sequence is CASSFGRQPQHF. The CDR3 DNA follows: TGTGCCAGCAGTTTTGGGAGGCAGCCCCAGCATTTT.

J is TRBJ1-3 and V is TRBV19, with D unresolved. The CDR3 contains 14 residues. Germline CDR1 reads LNHDA; CDR2 reads SQIVND (reference sequence). The V and J ends lost 7 bases and 0 bases respectively, with 10 bases between them. As DNA, the CDR3 is TGTGCCAGTAAGGCAGGTCTCTCTGGAAACACCATATATTTT. This gives the protein CASKAGLSGNTIYF.

This clone showed up just a few times. The V and J genes are TRBV27 and TRBJ1-2; 7 bases agree with TRBD1. With 2 bases clipped from V and 5 bases from J, the junction kept 8 bases outside the gene matches. The CDR3 runs 15 residues. The V gene's germline CDR1 is MNHEY and CDR2 SMNVEV (reference sequence). CDR3 coding DNA: TGTGCCAGCAGTTTAAACAGGGGAAATCATTATGGCTACACCTTC. This encodes CASSLNRGNHYGYTF.

V gene TRBV29-1 combines with J gene TRBJ1-4; 8 nucleotides match TRBD1. This CDR3 has 13 amino acids. Trimming took 8 bases from V and 7 from J; bases not matched to a gene: 9. CDR1 is SQVTM, CDR2 ANQGSEA, per germline. DNA of the CDR3: TGCAGCATACGGACAGGGATGGGTGAAAAACTGTTTTTT. Protein product: CSIRTGMGEKLFF.

The chain uses TRBV15 and TRBJ1-4; weak D call: TRBD1 (6 bases). This CDR3 contains 16 residues. Germline CDR1 and CDR2: LNHNV and YYDKDF (reference sequence). The V end was cut by 2 bases, the J end by 7 bases, with 17 bases between. CDR3 loop: CATSRYTGFGTEKLFF. The CDR3 nucleotides read TGTGCCACCAGCAGATACACAGGGTTTGGAACTGAAAAACTGTTTTTT. Drawing the rest from reference TRBV15 and TRBJ1-4, the complete variable domain is DAMVIQNPRYQVTQFGKPVTLSCSQTLNHNVMYWYQQKSSQAPKLLFHYYDKDFNNEADTPDNFQSRRPNTSFCFLDIRSPGLGDTAMYLCATSRYTGFGTEKLFFGSGTQLSVL.

This sequence joins TRBV4-3 and TRBJ1-1; 7 bases match TRBD1. The germline gives CDR1 LGHNA, CDR2 YSLEER. Trimming at V came to 0 bases and at J to 5 bases, leaving 6 bases not matched to a gene. The CDR3 consists of 15 residues. The CDR3 DNA follows: TGCGCCAGCAGCCAAGATATTAGGGGGCGGACTGAAGCTTTCTTT. The encoded protein is CASSQDIRGRTEAFF.

The chain recombines TRBV24-1 with TRBJ2-5; TRBD2 aligns across 7 bases. This CDR3 contains 15 residues. V gave up 3 bases and J gave up 5 bases; unmatched junction bases: 8. Germline values: CDR1 KGHDR, CDR2 SFDVKD. CDR3 loop: CATSDGSGLLETQYF. The CDR3 nucleotides are TGTGCCACCAGTGATGGTAGCGGGTTATTGGAGACCCAGTACTTC.

V is TRBV15 and J is TRBJ2-2, with 8 bases fitting TRBD1. Germline CDR1 reads LNHNV; CDR2 reads YYDKDF (reference sequence). V gave up 6 bases and J gave up 4 bases; unmatched junction bases: 10. The CDR3 length is 16 residues. CDR3 sequence (DNA): TGTGCCACCAGGCCCTCAGGGGGCGCGGGCACCGGGGAGCTGTTTTTT. Its translation is CATRPSGGAGTGELFF.